The following is a TCR beta chain sequence with its context. The data are from a study of blood T cell repertoires in COVID-19. Study details: Donors in the United States, Italy and Spain gave samples during acute or convalescent COVID-19. T cells, B-cell-depleted T cells, or PBMCs provided the cDNA or gDNA that served as material.

The CDR3 is 15 amino acids. Per germline, CDR1 MNHEY and CDR2 SVGAGI. V was shortened by 0 bases and J by 5 bases, with 10 bases between the two germline ends. In the authors' methods: Estimated nucleated cell counts came from reference gene primer amplification. Repertoires were generated with immunoSEQ multiplex PCR, while TCRdb's copy carries only in-frame clones and drops some. The D gene and trimming were derived from the DNA, and the V and J assignments and clone size from that table. The sample contains some 76,000 clones, around 89% of which appear only once. This chain uses TRBV6-5 with TRBJ2-2, with a weak D call TRBD2 (5 bases). The clonotype was recovered from a man aged 60-69 years with acute or convalescent COVID-19. The sequenced sample was peripheral blood. In DNA, the CDR3 is TGTGCCAGCAGTTACTCTTTCGGGAAAACCGGGGAGCTGTTTTTT. Translated: CASSYSFGKTGELFF.